Listed below are T cell receptor beta chains from one sample, sequenced in a study of blood T cell repertoires in COVID-19. Repertoires were generated with immunoSEQ multiplex PCR, while TCRdb's copy carries only in-frame clones and drops some. This sample has roughly 300,000 clones; about 85% occur once, and the top ten carry about 2.5%. Sequenced input: PBMCs or T cells enriched from blood (not recorded which). Receptors originate from a woman aged 50 to 65 who had recovered from COVID-19. Both conserved end residues are part of each CDR3. A D gene is named only where the DNA matches it firmly. Only part of the rows carry a size: once, few, many, or a class if the clone is expanded.

. TRBJ1-4 TRBV18 . TGTGCCAGCTCTAGGGGAACTAATGAAAAACTGTTTTTT CASSRGTNEKLFF
TRBD2 TRBJ2-2 TRBV4-3 once TGCGCCAGCAGCACACGGACTAGCGGGAGGTTGGGCGGGGAGCTGTTTTTT CASSTRTSGRLGGELFF
TRBD1 TRBJ1-3 TRBV28 . TGTGCCAGCAGTTCGGGACAGCTACACTCTGGAAACACCATATATTTT CASSSGQLHSGNTIYF
. TRBJ1-1 TRBV5-1 . TGCGCCAGCAGCTTGGGGTCGGGGGATGAAGCTTTCTTT CASSLGSGDEAFF
TRBD2 TRBJ2-1 TRBV7-6 . TGTGCCAGCAGCCCAATAGCGGGAACCTACAATGAGCAGTTCTTC CASSPIAGTYNEQFF
. TRBJ1-1 TRBV5-8 . TGTGCCAGCAAGTCGGGGAAAGAAGATACTGAAGCTTTCTTT CASKSGKEDTEAFF
. TRBJ1-3 TRBV10-1 . TGCGCCAGCAGTGAGTCGCAGGTTGGGAACACCATATATTTT CASSESQVGNTIYF
TRBD2 TRBJ2-7 TRBV6-5 . TGTGCCAGCAGCTCTTATAGCGGGGCCCTCTACGAGCAGTACTTC CASSSYSGALYEQYF
. TRBJ1-2 TRBV7-2 . TGTGCCAGCAGCTTGGGGGGGGGATCCAAATCCTATGGCTACACCTTC CASSLGGGSKSYGYTF
. TRBJ2-5 TRBV18 . TGTGCCAGCTCACCAAGCGCAGGGGGGGAGACCCAGTACTTC CASSPSAGGETQYF
TRBD2 TRBJ2-2 TRBV7-8 . TGTGCCAGCAGCTTAGGAGTCTTCGGCGGGGGGAACACCGGGGAGCTGTTTTTT CASSLGVFGGGNTGELFF
TRBD2 TRBJ2-1 TRBV4-1 . TGCGCCAGCAGCCAAGGCCTACTAGCGGCCTACAATGAGCAGTTCTTC CASSQGLLAAYNEQFF
. TRBJ1-5 TRBV4-1 few TGCGCCAGCAGCCAGGGGGCTACTGACAATCAGCCCCAGCATTTT CASSQGATDNQPQHF
. TRBJ2-4 TRBV10-1 . TGCGCCAGCAGTGATGAGGCAGCCAAAAACATTCAGTACTTC CASSDEAAKNIQYF
TRBD1 TRBJ1-3 TRBV9 . TGTGCCAGCAGCAAAATCGGACAGGGTTTAAACACCATATATTTT CASSKIGQGLNTIYF
. TRBJ1-1 TRBV3-1/TRBV3-2 . TGTGCCAGCAGCCAAGTTGGAGGGGCGGCTGAAGCTTTCTTT CASSQVGGAAEAFF
. TRBJ2-1 TRBV27 . TGTGCCAGCAGTAAAACAGGTTACCTTGAGCAGTTCTTC CASSKTGYLEQFF
. TRBJ2-5 TRBV11-2 . TGTGCCAGCAGCTTCTGGTCCGGGGAGACCCAGTACTTC CASSFWSGETQYF